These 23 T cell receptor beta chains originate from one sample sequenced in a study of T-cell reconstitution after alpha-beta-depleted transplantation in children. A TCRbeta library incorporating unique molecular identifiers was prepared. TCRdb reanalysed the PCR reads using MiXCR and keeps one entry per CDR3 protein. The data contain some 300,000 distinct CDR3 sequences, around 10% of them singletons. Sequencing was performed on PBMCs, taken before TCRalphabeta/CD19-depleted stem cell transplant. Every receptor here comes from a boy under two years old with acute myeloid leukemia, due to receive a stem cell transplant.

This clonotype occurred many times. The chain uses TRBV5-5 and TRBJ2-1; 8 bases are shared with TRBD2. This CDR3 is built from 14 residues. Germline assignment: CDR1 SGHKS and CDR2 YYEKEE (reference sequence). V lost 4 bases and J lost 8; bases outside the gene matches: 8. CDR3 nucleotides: TGTGCCAGCAGCGCGAGCGGGAGTCTGTATGAGCAGTTCTTC. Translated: CASSASGSLYEQFF.

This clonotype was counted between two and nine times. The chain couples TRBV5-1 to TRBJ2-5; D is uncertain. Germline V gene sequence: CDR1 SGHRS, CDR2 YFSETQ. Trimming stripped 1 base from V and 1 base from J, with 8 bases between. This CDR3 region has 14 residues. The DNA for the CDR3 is TGCGCCAGCAGCTTGTTTTCCAGCCAAGAGACCCAGTACTTC. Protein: CASSLFSSQETQYF.

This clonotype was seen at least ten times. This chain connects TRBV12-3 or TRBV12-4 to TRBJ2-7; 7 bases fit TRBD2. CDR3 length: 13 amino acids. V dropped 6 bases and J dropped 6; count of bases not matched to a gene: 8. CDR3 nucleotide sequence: TGTGCCAGCAGCCCTCGGACGGGGGGCGAGCAGTACTTC. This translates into CASSPRTGGEQYF.

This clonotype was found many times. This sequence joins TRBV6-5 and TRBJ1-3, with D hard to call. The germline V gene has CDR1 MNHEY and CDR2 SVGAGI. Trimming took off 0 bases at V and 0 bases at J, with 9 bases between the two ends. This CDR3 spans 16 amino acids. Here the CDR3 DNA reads TGTGCCAGCAGTTACTCGAAAGGGAGCTCTGGAAACACCATATATTTT. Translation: CASSYSKGSSGNTIYF.

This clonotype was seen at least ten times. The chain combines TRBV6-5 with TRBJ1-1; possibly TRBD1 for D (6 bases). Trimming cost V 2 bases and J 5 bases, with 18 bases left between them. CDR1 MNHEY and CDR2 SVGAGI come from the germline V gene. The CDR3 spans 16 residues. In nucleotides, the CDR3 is TGTGCCAGCAGTTACGACCCTCCGGGACACCCGACTGAAGCTTTCTTT. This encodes CASSYDPPGHPTEAFF.

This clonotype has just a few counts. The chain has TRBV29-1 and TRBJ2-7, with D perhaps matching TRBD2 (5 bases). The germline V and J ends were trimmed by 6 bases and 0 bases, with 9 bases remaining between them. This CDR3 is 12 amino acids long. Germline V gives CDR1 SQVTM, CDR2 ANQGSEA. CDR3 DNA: TGCAGCGTGGGAGACACCTCCTACGAGCAGTACTTC. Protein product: CSVGDTSYEQYF.

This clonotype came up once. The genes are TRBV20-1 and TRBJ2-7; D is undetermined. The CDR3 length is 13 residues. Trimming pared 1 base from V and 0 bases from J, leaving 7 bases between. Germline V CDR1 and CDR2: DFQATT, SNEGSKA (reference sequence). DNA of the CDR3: TGCAGTGCTAGAGGACTTAGCTCCTACGAGCAGTACTTC. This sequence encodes CSARGLSSYEQYF.

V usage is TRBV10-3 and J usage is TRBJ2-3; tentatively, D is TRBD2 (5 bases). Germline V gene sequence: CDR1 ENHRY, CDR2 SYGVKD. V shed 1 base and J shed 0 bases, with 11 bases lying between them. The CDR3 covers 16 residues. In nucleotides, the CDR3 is TGTGCCATCAGTGAGTTGGCGGGCACTAGCACAGATACGCAGTATTTT. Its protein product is CAISELAGTSTDTQYF.

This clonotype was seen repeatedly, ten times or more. The CDR3 sequence: CASSYKRTEMNTEAFF. CDR3 in DNA: TGTGCCAGCAGTTACAAGCGAACAGAGATGAACACTGAAGCTTTCTTT. The genes are TRBV6-2 or TRBV6-3 and TRBJ1-1; D gene unclear. CDR1 is MNHEY, CDR2 SVGEGT, per germline. CDR3 size: 16 residues. V was shortened by 2 bases and J by 0 bases, with 13 bases between the two germline ends.

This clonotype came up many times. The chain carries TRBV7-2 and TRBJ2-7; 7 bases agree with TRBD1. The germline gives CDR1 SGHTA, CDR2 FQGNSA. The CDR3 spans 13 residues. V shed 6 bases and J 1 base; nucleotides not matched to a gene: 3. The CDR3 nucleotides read TGTGCCAGCAGACTACAGGGGTCCTACGAGCAGTACTTC. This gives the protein CASRLQGSYEQYF.

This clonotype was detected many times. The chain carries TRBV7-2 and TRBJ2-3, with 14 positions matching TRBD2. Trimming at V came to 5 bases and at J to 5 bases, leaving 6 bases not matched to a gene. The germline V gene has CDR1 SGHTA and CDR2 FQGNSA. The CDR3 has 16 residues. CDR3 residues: CASSEGLAGAEDTQYF. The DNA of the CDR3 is TGTGCCAGCAGCGAGGGACTAGCGGGAGCTGAAGATACGCAGTATTTT.

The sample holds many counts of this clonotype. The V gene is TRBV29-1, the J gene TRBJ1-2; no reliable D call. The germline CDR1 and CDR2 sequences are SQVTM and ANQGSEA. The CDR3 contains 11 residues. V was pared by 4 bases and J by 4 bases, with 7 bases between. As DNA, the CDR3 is TGCAGCGTTGTGCTGACCTATGGCTACACCTTC. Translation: CSVVLTYGYTF.

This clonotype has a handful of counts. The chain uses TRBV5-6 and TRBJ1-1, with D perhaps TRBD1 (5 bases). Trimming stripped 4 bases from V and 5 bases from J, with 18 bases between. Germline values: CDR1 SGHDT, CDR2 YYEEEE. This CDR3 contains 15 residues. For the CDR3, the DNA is TGTGCCAGCAGCGAGGTAGGTCGGGGGAGGACTGAAGCTTTCTTT. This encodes CASSEVGRGRTEAFF.

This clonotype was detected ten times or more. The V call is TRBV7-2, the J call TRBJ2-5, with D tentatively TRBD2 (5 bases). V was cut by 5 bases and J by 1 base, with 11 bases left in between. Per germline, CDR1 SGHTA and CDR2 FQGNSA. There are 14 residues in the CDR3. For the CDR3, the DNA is TGTGCCAGCAGCCTAAGACTACTCCAAGAGACCCAGTACTTC. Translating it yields CASSLRLLQETQYF.

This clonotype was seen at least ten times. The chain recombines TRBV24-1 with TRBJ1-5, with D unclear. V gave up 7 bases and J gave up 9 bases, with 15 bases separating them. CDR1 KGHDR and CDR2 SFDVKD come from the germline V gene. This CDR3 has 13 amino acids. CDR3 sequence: CATRPRGATPQHF. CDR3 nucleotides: TGTGCCACCAGGCCCCGGGGAGCGACGCCCCAGCATTTT.

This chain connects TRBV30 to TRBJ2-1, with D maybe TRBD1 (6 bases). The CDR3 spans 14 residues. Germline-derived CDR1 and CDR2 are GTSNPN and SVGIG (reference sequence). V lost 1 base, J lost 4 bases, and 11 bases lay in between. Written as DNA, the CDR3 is TGTGCCTGGAGTGGCAGGGGAAAATACAATGAGCAGTTCTTC. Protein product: CAWSGRGKYNEQFF.

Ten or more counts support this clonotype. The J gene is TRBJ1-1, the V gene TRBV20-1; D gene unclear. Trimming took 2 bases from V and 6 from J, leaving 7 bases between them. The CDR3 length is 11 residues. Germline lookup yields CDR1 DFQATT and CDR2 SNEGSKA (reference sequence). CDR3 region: CSARRQPEAFF. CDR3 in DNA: TGCAGTGCTAGAAGGCAGCCTGAAGCTTTCTTT.

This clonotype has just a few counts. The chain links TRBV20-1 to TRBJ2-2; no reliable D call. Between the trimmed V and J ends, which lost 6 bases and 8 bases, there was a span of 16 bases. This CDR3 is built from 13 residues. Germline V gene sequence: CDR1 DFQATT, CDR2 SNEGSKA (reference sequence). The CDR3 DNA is TGCAGTGCCCTCGCCCGGGTTGGAGGGGAGCTGTTTTTT. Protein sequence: CSALARVGGELFF.

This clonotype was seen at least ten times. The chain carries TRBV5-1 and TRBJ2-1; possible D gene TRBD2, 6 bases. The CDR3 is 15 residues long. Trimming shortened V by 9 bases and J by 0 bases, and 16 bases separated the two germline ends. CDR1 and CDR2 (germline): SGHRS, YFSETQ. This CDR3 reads CATSLVGGSYNEQFF. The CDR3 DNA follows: TGCGCCACCTCCCTGGTGGGGGGCTCCTACAATGAGCAGTTCTTC.

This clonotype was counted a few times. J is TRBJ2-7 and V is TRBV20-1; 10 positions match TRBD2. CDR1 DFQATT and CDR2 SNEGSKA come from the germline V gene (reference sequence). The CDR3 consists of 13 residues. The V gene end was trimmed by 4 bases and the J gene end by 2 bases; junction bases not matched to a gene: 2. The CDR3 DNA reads TGCAGTGCTAAAGCGGGAGGGCCCTACGAGCAGTACTTC. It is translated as CSAKAGGPYEQYF.

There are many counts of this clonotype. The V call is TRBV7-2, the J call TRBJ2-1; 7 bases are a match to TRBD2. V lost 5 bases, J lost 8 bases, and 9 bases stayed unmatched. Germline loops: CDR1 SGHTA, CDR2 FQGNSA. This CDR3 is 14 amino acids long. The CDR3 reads CASSTPGLVDEQFF. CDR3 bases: TGTGCCAGCAGCACTCCCGGACTAGTCGATGAGCAGTTCTTC.

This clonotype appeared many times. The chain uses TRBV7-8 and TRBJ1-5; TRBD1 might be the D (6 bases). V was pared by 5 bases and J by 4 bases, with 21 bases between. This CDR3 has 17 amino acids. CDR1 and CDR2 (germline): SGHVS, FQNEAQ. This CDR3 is CASSLLERGAFNQPQHF. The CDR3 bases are TGTGCCAGCAGCCTCCTGGAGAGGGGGGCCTTTAATCAGCCCCAGCATTTT.

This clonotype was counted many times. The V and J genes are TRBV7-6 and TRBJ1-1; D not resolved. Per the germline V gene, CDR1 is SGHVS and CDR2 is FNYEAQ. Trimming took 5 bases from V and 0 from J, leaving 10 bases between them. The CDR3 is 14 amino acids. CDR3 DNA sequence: TGTGCCAGCAGCCCGGTAGGCATGAACACTGAAGCTTTCTTT. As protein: CASSPVGMNTEAFF.